What follows are 14 T cell receptor beta chains derived from one specimen sequenced in a study of CD8+CD57+ T cells in acquired aplastic anemia. Researchers used genomic DNA as the template to profile TCR beta VDJ and CDR3. TCRdb passed the reads through MiXCR, listing each CDR3 protein once. This repertoire shows under 250,000 distinct CDR3 sequences, about 37% found once; its top ten account for 1.1%. Sequencing was carried out using sorted CD4+, CD8+, or CD8+CD57+ T cells (not recorded which) from PBMCs. All receptors derive from a human donor in good health, serving as a control.

In regard to this clonotype: Given a much more abundant clone one base away, this may be a read error. This chain uses TRBV7-9 with TRBJ1-2, with TRBD1 matching 10 bases. In germline, CDR1 is SEHNR, CDR2 FQNEAQ (reference sequence). This CDR3 region has 15 residues. This chain's CDR3 is CAGSPTGGLGYGYTF. CDR3 nucleotide sequence: TGTGCCGGCAGCCCGACAGGGGGCTTGGGCTATGGCTACACCTTC.

This clonotype appeared many times. J is TRBJ1-2 and V is TRBV6-1; D call uncertain. The CDR3 runs 11 residues. The germline V and J ends were trimmed by 6 bases and 8 bases, with 10 bases remaining between them. Germline CDR1 is MNHNS and CDR2 is SASEGT. DNA for the CDR3: TGTGCCAGCAGCCGGGGTCAGGGCTACACCTTC. Amino acid sequence: CASSRGQGYTF.

The table lists this clonotype with many counts. This chain links TRBV7-2 with TRBJ2-5, with 7 bases aligning to TRBD1. V gave up 5 bases and J gave up 3 bases; unmatched junction bases: 6. The CDR3 loop spans 14 amino acids. Germline V CDR1 and CDR2: SGHTA, FQGNSA. The DNA of the CDR3 is TGTGCCAGCAGCCTAGGGACAGTCAAAGAGACCCAGTACTTC. Translated, it gives CASSLGTVKETQYF.

The rearrangement joins TRBV2 to TRBJ1-1; 7 nucleotides agree with TRBD1. V trimming: 7 bases; J trimming: 5 bases; junction bases outside the gene matches: 7. Germline lookup yields CDR1 SNHLY and CDR2 FYNNEI. The CDR3 is 13 amino acids. The CDR3 region is CASTQGQTTEAFF. In nucleotides, the CDR3 is TGTGCCAGCACCCAGGGACAGACAACTGAAGCTTTCTTT.

This clonotype appeared many times. J is TRBJ1-2 and V is TRBV19, with D tentatively TRBD1 (6 bases). The germline V and J ends were trimmed by 3 bases and 3 bases, with 11 bases remaining between them. Germline V gene data show CDR1 as LNHDA and CDR2 as SQIVND (reference sequence). The CDR3 consists of 14 residues. Here the CDR3 reads CASSIPGADYGYTF. The CDR3 nucleotides are TGTGCCAGTAGTATTCCGGGGGCCGACTATGGCTACACCTTC.

J is TRBJ2-2 and V is TRBV24-1; D remains ambiguous. CDR3 length equals 15 residues. Trimming cost V 4 bases and J 3 bases, with 11 bases left between them. Germline V gene lookup returns CDR1 KGHDR and CDR2 SFDVKD. DNA of the CDR3: TGTGCCACCAGTGACCAAGTTAGGGACACCGGGGAGCTGTTTTTT. Its translation: CATSDQVRDTGELFF.

This clonotype was seen a few times. The V call is TRBV6-1, the J call TRBJ2-1; 8 bases agree with TRBD1. The J segment lost 7 bases and the V segment lost 8 bases, leaving 7 bases of the junction unmatched. The CDR3 is 13 amino acids. CDR1 and CDR2 from the germline V gene are MNHNS and SASEGT. The CDR3 nucleotides are TGTGCCAGCCACCGGACAGGGAGGAATGAGCAGTTCTTC. Its translation is CASHRTGRNEQFF.

As concerns this clonotype: The conserved final phenylalanine or tryptophan is absent from the CDR3, which likely points to a read error. The chain has TRBV5-1 and TRBJ2-5, with D possibly TRBD1 on 5 matching bases. Per the germline V gene, CDR1 is SGHRS and CDR2 is YFSETQ. Trimming removed 5 bases at V and 1 base at J, with 12 bases between. The CDR3 consists of 14 residues. In DNA, the CDR3 is TGCGCCAGCAGATCTCTAGGGGCCCAAGAGACCCAGTACCTC. Amino acids: CASRSLGAQETQYL.

This clonotype was seen repeatedly, ten times or more. The genes are TRBV15 and TRBJ1-5, with D maybe TRBD1 (5 bases). This CDR3 is built from 14 residues. V was shortened by 2 bases and J by 2 bases, with 7 bases between the two germline ends. Germline CDR1 reads LNHNV; CDR2 reads YYDKDF (reference sequence). CDR3 bases: TGTGCCACCAGCAGAAGGGGAGGCAATCAGCCCCAGCATTTT. This codes for CATSRRGGNQPQHF.

Ten or more counts support this clonotype. The CDR3 DNA follows: TGCAGCGTTGAAGACAGAGGGACTAGCGGGACAGATACGCAGTATTTT. It encodes CSVEDRGTSGTDTQYF. The chain uses TRBV29-1 and TRBJ2-3, with 12 bases aligning to TRBD2. CDR1 SQVTM and CDR2 ANQGSEA come from the germline V gene. The CDR3 consists of 16 residues. Trimming cost V 0 bases and J 3 bases; bases outside gene matches: 4.

About this clonotype: The junction does not match germline at one end; this may be a read error. The chain has TRBV6-1 and TRBJ2-3, with 7 bases matching TRBD2. The CDR3 is 14 residues long. Germline V CDR1 and CDR2: MNHNS, SASEGT. The CDR3 protein is CTSSLGGGTDTQYF. CDR3 coding DNA: TGTACCAGCAGTCTGGGGGGGGGGACAGATACGCAGTATTTT.

The CDR3 nucleotides read TGTGCCAGCAGCTCGGACAGGGGTAATGAGCAGTTCTTC. Translating it yields CASSSDRGNEQFF. This sequence joins TRBV11-3 and TRBJ2-1; 9 bases align to TRBD1. CDR3 size: 13 residues. With 4 bases clipped from V and 7 bases from J, the junction kept 2 bases outside the gene matches. The germline V gene encodes CDR1 SGHNT and CDR2 YENEEA.

The chain employs TRBV7-6 and TRBJ2-7; D possibly corresponds to TRBD2 (6 bases). The length of the CDR3 is 13 residues. CDR1 and CDR2 from the germline V gene are SGHVS and FNYEAQ. V gave up 5 bases and J gave up 6 bases, with 14 bases separating them. The CDR3 is CASSQTVGGEQYF. The CDR3 DNA reads as TGTGCCAGCAGCCAAACCGTCGGGGGCGAGCAGTACTTC.

This clonotype was observed many times. The V and J genes are TRBV7-2 and TRBJ2-7; possibly TRBD1 for D (6 bases). This CDR3 spans 14 amino acids. V lost 2 bases and J 3 bases, leaving 11 bases between the germline ends. Germline values: CDR1 SGHTA, CDR2 FQGNSA. This chain's CDR3 is CASSLLTGVYEQYF. The CDR3 region has the DNA TGTGCCAGCAGCTTATTGACAGGAGTCTACGAGCAGTACTTC.